The 9 T cell receptor beta chains reported below all come from one sample, sequenced in a study of cytomegalovirus exposure and HLA in healthy donors. Primers for the PCR totalled 60 Vbeta and 13 Jbeta. Measured with immunoSEQ multiplex PCR; TCRdb has only the in-frame clones, and not every one. Here the sample spans just over 150,000 clones, around four fifths being singletons. Sequencing was done on a sample of PBMCs. All receptors derive from a female donor in good health and CMV-seronegative.

This rearrangement joins TRBV5-1 to TRBJ2-1; D might be TRBD2 (6 bases). Germline CDR1 SGHRS, CDR2 YFSETQ. V was trimmed by 6 bases and J by 4 bases, leaving 11 bases between them. The CDR3 is 13 residues long. The CDR3 nucleotides read TGCGCCAGCACACTCAGCGGGTACAATGAGCAGTTCTTC. Protein: CASTLSGYNEQFF.

This rearrangement joins TRBV30 to TRBJ1-2; 9 bases map to TRBD1. V lost 3 bases and J lost 7; bases outside the gene matches: 0. Looked up from germline, CDR1 is GTSNPN and CDR2 is SVGIG (reference sequence). This CDR3 is 11 amino acids long. In DNA, the CDR3 is TGTGCCTGGAGGACAGGGGGTGGCTACACCTTC. Encoded protein: CAWRTGGGYTF.

To note about this clone: The junction shows a germline mismatch at one end, possibly a read error. The chain carries TRBV4-2 and TRBJ2-7; 8 nucleotides line up with TRBD2. CDR3 length: 18 residues. Looked up from germline, CDR1 is LGHNA and CDR2 is YNFKEQ. CDR3 sequence: CASSRPEIAGGNSYEQYF. The CDR3 DNA is TGTGCCAGCAGCCGACCGGAGATCGCGGGAGGCAACTCCTACGAGCAATACTTC.

This clone was detected only a few times. The chain employs TRBV10-2 and TRBJ1-4; D may be TRBD1 (5 bases). Germline loops: CDR1 WSHSY, CDR2 SAAADI. Trimming left V 6 bases short and J 10 bases short, with 15 bases between. The CDR3 length is 13 residues. The chain's CDR3 is CASRDQGSGKLFF. The CDR3 coding sequence is TGCGCCAGCAGGGATCAGGGTTCAGGAAAACTGTTTTTT.

The V and J genes are TRBV7-2 and TRBJ1-6; D possibly corresponds to TRBD1 (5 bases). The length of the CDR3 is 13 residues. CDR1 is SGHTA, CDR2 FQGNSA, per germline. V gave up 3 bases and J gave up 9 bases, with 9 bases separating them. CDR3 DNA: TGTGCCAGCAGCTTGCAGGGTAGTTCACCCCTCCACTTT. Its translation is CASSLQGSSPLHF.

The chain is built from TRBV6-5 and TRBJ2-7; D might be TRBD1 (5 bases). V was pared by 6 bases and J by 2 bases, with 17 bases between. Germline V gives CDR1 MNHEY, CDR2 SVGAGI. This CDR3 spans 15 amino acids. The CDR3: CASRSYSQETYEQYF. For the CDR3, the DNA is TGTGCCAGCAGATCCTACTCACAGGAGACCTACGAGCAGTACTTC.

This clone was picked up a small number of times. The chain links TRBV2 to TRBJ2-7; 8 bases align to TRBD1. This CDR3 has 11 amino acids. Per the germline V gene, CDR1 is SNHLY and CDR2 is FYNNEI. The trim removed 7 bases at V and 11 bases at J, leaving 7 bases unmatched. Written as DNA, the CDR3 is TGTGCCAGCAATTTGGACAGGGTGGAGTACTTC. It is translated as CASNLDRVEYF.

This clone has only a few counts. The CDR3 is CASSFGRAHTF. CDR3 nucleotides: TGTGCCAGCAGCTTCGGCAGGGCGCACACCTTC. The V and J genes are TRBV5-6 and TRBJ1-2; a possible D gene is TRBD1 (5 bases). The CDR3 spans 11 residues. V was pared by 2 bases and J by 12 bases, with 11 bases between. The germline gives CDR1 SGHDT, CDR2 YYEEEE.

This clone was detected only a few times. The chain employs TRBV6-1 and TRBJ2-3; 7 positions agree with TRBD2. Germline CDR1 MNHNS, CDR2 SASEGT. There are 14 residues in the CDR3. V gave up 0 bases and J gave up 5 bases; unmatched junction bases: 2. The CDR3 region is CASSEAGGGDTQYF. The CDR3 DNA is TGTGCCAGCAGTGAAGCGGGGGGGGGAGATACGCAGTATTTT.